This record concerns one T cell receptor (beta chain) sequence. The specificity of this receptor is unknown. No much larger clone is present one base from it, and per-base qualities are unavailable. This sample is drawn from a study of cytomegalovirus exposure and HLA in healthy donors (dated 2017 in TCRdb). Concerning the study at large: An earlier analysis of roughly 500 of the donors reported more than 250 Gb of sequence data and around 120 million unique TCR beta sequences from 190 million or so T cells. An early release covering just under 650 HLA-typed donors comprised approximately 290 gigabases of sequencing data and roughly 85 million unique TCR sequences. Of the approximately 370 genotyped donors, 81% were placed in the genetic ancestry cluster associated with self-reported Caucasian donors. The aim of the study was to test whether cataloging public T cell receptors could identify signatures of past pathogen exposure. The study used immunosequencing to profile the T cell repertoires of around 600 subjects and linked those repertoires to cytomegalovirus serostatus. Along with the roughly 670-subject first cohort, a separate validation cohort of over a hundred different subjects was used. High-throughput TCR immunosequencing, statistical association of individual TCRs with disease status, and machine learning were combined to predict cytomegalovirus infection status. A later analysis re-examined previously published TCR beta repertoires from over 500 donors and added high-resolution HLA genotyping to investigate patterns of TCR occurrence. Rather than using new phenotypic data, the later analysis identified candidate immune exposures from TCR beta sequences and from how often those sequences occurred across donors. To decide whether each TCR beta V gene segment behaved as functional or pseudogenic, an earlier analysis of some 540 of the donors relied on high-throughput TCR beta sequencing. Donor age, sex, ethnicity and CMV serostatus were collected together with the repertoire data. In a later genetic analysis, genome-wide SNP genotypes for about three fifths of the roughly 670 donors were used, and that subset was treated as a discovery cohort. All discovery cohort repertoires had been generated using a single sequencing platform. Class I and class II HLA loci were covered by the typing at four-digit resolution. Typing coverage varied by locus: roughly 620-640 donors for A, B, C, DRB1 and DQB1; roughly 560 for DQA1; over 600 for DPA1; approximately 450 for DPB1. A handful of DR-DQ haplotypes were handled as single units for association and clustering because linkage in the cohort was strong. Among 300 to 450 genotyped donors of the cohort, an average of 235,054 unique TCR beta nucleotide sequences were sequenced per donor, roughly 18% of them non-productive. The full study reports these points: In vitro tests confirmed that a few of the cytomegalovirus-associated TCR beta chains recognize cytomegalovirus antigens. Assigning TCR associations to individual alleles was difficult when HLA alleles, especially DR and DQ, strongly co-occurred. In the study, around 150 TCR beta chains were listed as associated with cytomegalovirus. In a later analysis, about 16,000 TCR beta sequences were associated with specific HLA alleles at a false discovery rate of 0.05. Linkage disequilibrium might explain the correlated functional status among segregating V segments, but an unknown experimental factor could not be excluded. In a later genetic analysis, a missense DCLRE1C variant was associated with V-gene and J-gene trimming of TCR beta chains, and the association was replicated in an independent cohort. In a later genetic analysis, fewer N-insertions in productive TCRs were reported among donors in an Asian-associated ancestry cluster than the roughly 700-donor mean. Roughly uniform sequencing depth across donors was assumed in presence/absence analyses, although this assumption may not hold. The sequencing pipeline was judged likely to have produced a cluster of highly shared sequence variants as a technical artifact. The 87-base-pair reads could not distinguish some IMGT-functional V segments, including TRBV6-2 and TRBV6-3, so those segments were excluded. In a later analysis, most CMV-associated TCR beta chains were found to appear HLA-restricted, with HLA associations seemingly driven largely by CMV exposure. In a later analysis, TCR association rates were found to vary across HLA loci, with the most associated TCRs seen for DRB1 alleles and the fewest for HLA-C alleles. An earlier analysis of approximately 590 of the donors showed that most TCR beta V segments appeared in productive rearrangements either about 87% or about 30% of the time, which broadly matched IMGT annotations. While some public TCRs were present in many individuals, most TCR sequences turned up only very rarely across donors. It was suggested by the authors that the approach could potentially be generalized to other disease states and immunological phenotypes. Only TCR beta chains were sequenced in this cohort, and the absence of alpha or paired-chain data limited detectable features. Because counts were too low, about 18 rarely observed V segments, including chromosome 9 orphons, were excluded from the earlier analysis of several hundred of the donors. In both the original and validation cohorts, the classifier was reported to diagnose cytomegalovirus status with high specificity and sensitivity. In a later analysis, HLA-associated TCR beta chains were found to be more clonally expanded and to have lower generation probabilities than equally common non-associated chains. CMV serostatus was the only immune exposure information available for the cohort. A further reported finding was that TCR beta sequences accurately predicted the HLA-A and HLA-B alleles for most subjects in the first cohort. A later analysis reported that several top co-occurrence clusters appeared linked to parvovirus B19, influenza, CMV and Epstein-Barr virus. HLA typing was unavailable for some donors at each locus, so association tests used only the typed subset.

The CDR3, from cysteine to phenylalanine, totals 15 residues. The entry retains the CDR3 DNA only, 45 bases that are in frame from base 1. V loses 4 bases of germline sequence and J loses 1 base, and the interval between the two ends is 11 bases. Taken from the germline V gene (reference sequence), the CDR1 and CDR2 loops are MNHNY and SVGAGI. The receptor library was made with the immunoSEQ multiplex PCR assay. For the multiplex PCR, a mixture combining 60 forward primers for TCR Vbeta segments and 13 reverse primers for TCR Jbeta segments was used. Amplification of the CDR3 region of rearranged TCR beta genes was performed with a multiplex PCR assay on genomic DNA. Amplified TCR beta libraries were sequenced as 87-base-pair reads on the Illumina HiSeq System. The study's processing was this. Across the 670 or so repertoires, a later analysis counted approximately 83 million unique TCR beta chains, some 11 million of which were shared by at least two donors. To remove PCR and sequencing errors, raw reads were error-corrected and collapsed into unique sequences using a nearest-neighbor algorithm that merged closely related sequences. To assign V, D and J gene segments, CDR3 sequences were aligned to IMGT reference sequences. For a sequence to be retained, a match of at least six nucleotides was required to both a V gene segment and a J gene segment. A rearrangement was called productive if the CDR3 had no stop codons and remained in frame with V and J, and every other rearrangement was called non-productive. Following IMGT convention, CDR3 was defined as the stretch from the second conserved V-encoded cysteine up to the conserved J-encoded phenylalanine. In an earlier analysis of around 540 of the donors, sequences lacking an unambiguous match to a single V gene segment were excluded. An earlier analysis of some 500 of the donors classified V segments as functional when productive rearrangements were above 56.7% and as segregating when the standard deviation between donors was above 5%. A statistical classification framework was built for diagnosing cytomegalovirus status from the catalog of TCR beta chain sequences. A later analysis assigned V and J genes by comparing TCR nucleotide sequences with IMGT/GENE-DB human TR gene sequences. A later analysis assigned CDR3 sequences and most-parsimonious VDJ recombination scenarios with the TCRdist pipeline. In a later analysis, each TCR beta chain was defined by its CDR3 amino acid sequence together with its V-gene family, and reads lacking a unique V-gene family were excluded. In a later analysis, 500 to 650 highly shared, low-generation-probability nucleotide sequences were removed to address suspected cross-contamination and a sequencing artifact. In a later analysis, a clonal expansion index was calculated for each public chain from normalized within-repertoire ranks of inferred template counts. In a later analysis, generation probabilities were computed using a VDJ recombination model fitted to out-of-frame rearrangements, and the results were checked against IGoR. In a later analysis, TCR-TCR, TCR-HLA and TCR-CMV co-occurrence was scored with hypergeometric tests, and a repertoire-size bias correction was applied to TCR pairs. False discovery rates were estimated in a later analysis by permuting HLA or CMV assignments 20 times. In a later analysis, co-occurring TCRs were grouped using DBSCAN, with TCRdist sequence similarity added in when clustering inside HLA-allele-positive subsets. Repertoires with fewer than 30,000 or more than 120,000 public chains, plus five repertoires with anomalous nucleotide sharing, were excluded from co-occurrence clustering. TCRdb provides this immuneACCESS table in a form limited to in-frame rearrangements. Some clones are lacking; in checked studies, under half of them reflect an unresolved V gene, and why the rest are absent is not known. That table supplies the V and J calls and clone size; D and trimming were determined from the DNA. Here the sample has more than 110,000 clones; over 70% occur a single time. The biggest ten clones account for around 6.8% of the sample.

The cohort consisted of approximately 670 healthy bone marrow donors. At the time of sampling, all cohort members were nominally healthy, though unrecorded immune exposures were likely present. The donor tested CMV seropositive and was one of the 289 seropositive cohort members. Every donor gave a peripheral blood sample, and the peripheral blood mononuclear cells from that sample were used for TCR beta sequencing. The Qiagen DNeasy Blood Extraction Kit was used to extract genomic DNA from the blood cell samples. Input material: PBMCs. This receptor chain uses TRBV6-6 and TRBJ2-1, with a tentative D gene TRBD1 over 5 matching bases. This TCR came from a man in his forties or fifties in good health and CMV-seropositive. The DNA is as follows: TGTGCCAGCAGTTTTTCGACAGTTTCCTACAATGAGCAGTTCTTC. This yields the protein CASSFSTVSYNEQFF.